Listed below are T cell receptor beta chains from one sample, sequenced in a study of blood T cells in healthy people across ages. TCRdb itself ran the 5' RACE reads through MiXCR, one entry per CDR3 protein. The repertoire consists of some 1,500,000 distinct CDR3 sequences, with 40% to 45% occurring once and the leading ten covering about 4.1%. The sample comprised blood. The receptors were sampled from a woman aged 18-35 years in good health. CDR3s include the opening cysteine and the closing phenylalanine or tryptophan. The D gene is left open where the match is weak. The size entry is marked missing in some rows and otherwise reads once, few, many or a size class.

j_call,clone_size,v_call,d_call,cdr3_nt,cdr3_aa
TRBJ1-2,once,TRBV29-1,.,TGCAGCGTTAGTCCCTCAGGGTTTGGCTACACCTTC,CSVSPSGFGYTF
TRBJ2-5,.,TRBV4-1,.,TGCGCCAGCATGCAGGGTGTAGGGGGAGAGACCCAGTACTTC,CASMQGVGGETQYF
TRBJ1-1,few,TRBV27,.,TGTGCCAGCAGTGCCGGACATCTGAACACTGAAGCTTTCTTT,CASSAGHLNTEAFF
TRBJ1-5,.,TRBV7-8,.,TGTGCCAGCAGCTTAGCCGGGTTAGGGTTTACTTATCAGCCCCAGCATTTT,CASSLAGLGFTYQPQHF
TRBJ2-1,few,TRBV24-1,TRBD2,TGTGCCACCAGTGATCGGACTAGCGGGGGGGCCAATGAGCAGTTCTTC,CATSDRTSGGANEQFF
TRBJ2-7,many,TRBV12-3/TRBV12-4,.,TGTGCCAGCAGTTTTTCTAACTCCTACGAGCAGTACTTC,CASSFSNSYEQYF
TRBJ2-3,few,TRBV24-1,TRBD2,TGTGCCACCCCAACGGCGGGAGTAGGCACAGATACGCAGTATTTT,CATPTAGVGTDTQYF
TRBJ1-2,.,TRBV13,.,TGTGCCAGCAGCTTAGACTGGCGGACTAACTATGGCTACACCTTC,CASSLDWRTNYGYTF
TRBJ2-1,.,TRBV7-2,TRBD2,TGTGCCAGCAGCACAGTGGGTACCCTAGCGGGAGGGAGCAATGGGCAGTTCTTC,CASSTVGTLAGGSNGQFF
TRBJ2-1,.,TRBV7-9,TRBD2,TGTGCCAGCAGCTTAGCTAACCTAGCGGGAGGTGGTAATGAGCAGTTCTTC,CASSLANLAGGGNEQFF
TRBJ2-2,few,TRBV24-1,.,TGTGCCACCAGCCAAAGGGCCACCGGGGAGCTGTTTTTT,CATSQRATGELFF